Presented here are 8 T cell receptor beta chains from one specimen sequenced in a study of blood T cell repertoires in COVID-19. Sequenced by immunoSEQ multiplex PCR; TCRdb stores in-frame clones only, minus some. The sample holds fewer than 350,000 clones, 90% seen once. Sequencing was performed on PBMCs or T cells enriched from blood (not recorded which). Receptors originate from a young woman with acute COVID-19.

The sample holds one count of this clone. V usage is TRBV7-3 and J usage is TRBJ2-1, with 9 bases aligning to TRBD2. CDR1 is SGHTA and CDR2 is FQGTGA in the germline V gene. This CDR3 comprises 15 residues. V lost 3 bases to trimming and J lost 1 base; unmatched junction nucleotides: 1. The CDR3, as DNA: TGTGCCAGCAGCTTTAGCGGGAGTTCCTACAATGAGCAGTTCTTC. It is translated as CASSFSGSSYNEQFF.

The V gene is TRBV3-1 (or the pseudogene TRBV3-2), the J gene TRBJ2-7; 8 bases align to TRBD2. Unmatched junction bases numbered 8, after V lost 1 base and J lost 6 bases. Germline CDR1 is LGHDT and CDR2 is YNNKEL (reference sequence). This CDR3 contains 15 residues. The CDR3 sequence: CASSQGVAGTVEQYF. CDR3 nucleotide sequence: TGTGCCAGCAGCCAAGGAGTAGCGGGGACGGTCGAGCAGTACTTC.

The V gene is TRBV11-2, the J gene TRBJ2-1; 8 bases align to TRBD2. This CDR3 is built from 17 residues. With 0 bases clipped from V and 4 bases from J, the junction kept 8 bases outside the gene matches. CDR1 is SGHAT, CDR2 FQNNGV, per germline. In DNA form, the CDR3 reads TGTGCCAGCAGCTTAGAAATTGGACTAGCCCGATACAATGAGCAGTTCTTC. It translates to CASSLEIGLARYNEQFF.

CDR3 loop: CASSTGDTYEQYF. CDR3 DNA: TGTGCCAGCAGCACCGGGGACACCTACGAGCAGTACTTC. This chain uses TRBV6-5 with TRBJ2-7, with a tentative D call TRBD1 (6 bases). Trimming removed 6 bases at V and 2 bases at J, with 11 bases between. The CDR3 covers 13 residues. Looked up from germline, CDR1 is MNHEY and CDR2 is SVGAGI.

The chain uses TRBV6-5 and TRBJ1-2; D is unclear. The CDR3 has 10 residues. V lost 8 bases, J lost 3 bases, and 4 bases lay in between. Germline V lookup: CDR1 MNHEY, CDR2 SVGAGI. CDR3 sequence: CASVDYGYTF. CDR3 DNA: TGTGCCAGCGTCGACTATGGCTACACCTTC.

This clone was detected only once. This chain uses TRBV25-1 with TRBJ2-7, with 7 bases aligning to TRBD1. CDR1 is MGHDK, CDR2 SYGVNS, per germline. CDR3 size: 16 residues. V shed 3 bases and J 5 bases; nucleotides not matched to a gene: 13. CDR3 residues: CASSDSPDREVHEQYF. CDR3 in DNA: TGTGCCAGCAGTGATTCCCCCGACAGGGAAGTACACGAGCAGTACTTC.

Concerning this clone: This CDR3 is also generated by other DNA sequences in the sample. The chain uses TRBV28 and TRBJ1-3; weak D call: TRBD1 (5 bases). Trimming took off 1 base at V and 4 bases at J, with 8 bases between the two ends. From germline, CDR1 is MDHEN and CDR2 SYDVKM. There are 14 residues in the CDR3. This chain's CDR3 is CASSLFAGGNTIYF. In nucleotides, the CDR3 is TGTGCCAGCAGTTTATTCGCAGGGGGAAACACCATATATTTT.

As regards this clone: The junction departs from the called germline gene at one end, perhaps through a read error. The CDR3 spells CASSSPGLALF. In nucleotides, the CDR3 is TGTGCCAGCAGCTCACCGGGACTAGCTTTATTC. The chain employs TRBV7-2 and TRBJ2-4, with 9 bases identical to TRBD2. This CDR3 has 11 amino acids. CDR1 SGHTA and CDR2 FQGNSA come from the germline V gene.